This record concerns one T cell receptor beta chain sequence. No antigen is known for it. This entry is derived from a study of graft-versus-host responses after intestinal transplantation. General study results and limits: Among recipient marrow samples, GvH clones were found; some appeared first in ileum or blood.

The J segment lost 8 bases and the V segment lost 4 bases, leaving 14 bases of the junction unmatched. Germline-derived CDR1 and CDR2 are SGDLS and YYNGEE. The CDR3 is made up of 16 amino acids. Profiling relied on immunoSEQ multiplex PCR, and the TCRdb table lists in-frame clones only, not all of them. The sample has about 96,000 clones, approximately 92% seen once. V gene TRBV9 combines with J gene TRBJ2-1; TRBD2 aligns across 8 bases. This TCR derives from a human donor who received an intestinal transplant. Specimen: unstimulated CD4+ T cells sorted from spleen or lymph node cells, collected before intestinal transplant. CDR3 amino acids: CASSLKAGESWDEQFF. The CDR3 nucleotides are TGTGCCAGCAGCCTTAAAGCGGGGGAGAGTTGGGATGAGCAGTTCTTC.